This T cell receptor (beta chain) was observed in a study of T-cell reconstitution after alpha-beta-depleted transplantation in children. Preparation of the TCRbeta library was carried out with unique molecular identifiers. TCRdb re-called the PCR reads through MiXCR, storing one row per CDR3 protein. The sample yields 90,000 to 100,000 distinct CDR3 sequences, 9% to 15% seen once. In this sample, this clonotype turned up many times. This CDR3 has 16 residues. Between the trimmed V and J ends, which lost 9 bases and 2 bases, there was a span of 22 bases. Per germline, CDR1 KGHDR and CDR2 SFDVKD. The TCR comes from a human donor who donated a stem cell graft to a child with inherited bone marrow failure. The sequences come from PBMCs from the stem cell graft donor, collected from the stem cell graft. This sequence joins TRBV24-1 and TRBJ2-7, with a tentative D call TRBD1 (6 bases). The DNA of the CDR3 is TGTGCCACCGTCCGGACAGCGGTGGAGGAGGCCTACGAGCAGTACTTC. Its translation: CATVRTAVEEAYEQYF.